This T cell receptor (beta chain) was sequenced for a study of cytomegalovirus exposure and HLA in healthy donors. On the study more broadly: A preliminary data release comprised approximately 85 million unique TCRs obtained from HLA-typed donors.

PCR used 60 Vbeta primers and 13 Jbeta primers. Assay: immunoSEQ multiplex PCR; the TCRdb copy retains only in-frame clones and omits some. The top ten hold around 3% of the sample, which has approximately 42,000 clones, over 75% seen once. Germline CDR1 reads MNHNY; CDR2 reads SVGAGI (reference sequence). V gave up 2 bases and J gave up 4 bases, with 8 bases separating them. This CDR3 region has 13 residues. Sequencing used PBMCs. The TCR was taken from a man aged 50 to 60 in good health and CMV-seronegative. The chain recombines TRBV6-6 with TRBJ1-2; D remains ambiguous. The CDR3 protein is CASSYGQSYGYTF. In nucleotides, the CDR3 is TGTGCCAGCAGTTACGGGCAGAGCTATGGCTACACCTTC.